A selection of T cell receptor beta chains follows, all from one sample in a study of radiotherapy plus CTLA-4 blockade in lung cancer. Profiling relied on immunoSEQ multiplex PCR, and the TCRdb table lists in-frame clones only, not all of them. The repertoire holds 85,000 to 90,000 clones, 70% to 90% seen once, with roughly a sixth in the top ten. This specimen consisted of peripheral blood, obtained from a patient treated with radiotherapy plus ipilimumab. The receptors shown here come from a human donor with non-small cell lung cancer that progressed on radiotherapy plus ipilimumab. The CDR3 runs from the conserved cysteine through the conserved F or W. D genes are given only for firm matches. Clone size is given for some rows only: seen once, a few or many times, or a class if the clone is expanded.

D gene	V gene	J gene	clone size	CDR3 protein	CDR3 DNA
TRBD2	TRBV10-3	TRBJ2-7	-	CAISESGAGGPRDEQYF	TGTGCCATCAGTGAGTCGGGAGCGGGAGGGCCTCGGGACGAGCAGTACTTC
-	TRBV7-9	TRBJ2-4	-	CASSLGSKNIQYF	TGTGCCAGCAGCTTAGGGTCAAAAAACATTCAGTACTTC
-	TRBV4-3	TRBJ1-3	-	CASSQATGPGNTIYF	TGCGCCAGCAGCCAGGCCACAGGGCCTGGAAACACCATATATTTT
TRBD2	TRBV5-1	TRBJ2-5	-	CASSLGASGETQYF	TGCGCCAGCAGCTTGGGGGCTAGCGGAGAGACCCAGTACTTC
TRBD1	TRBV5-6	TRBJ2-5	once	CASSSRGAGGWETQYF	TGTGCCAGCAGCTCCCGAGGGGCAGGGGGCTGGGAGACCCAGTACTTC
-	TRBV7-8	TRBJ2-2	-	CASSTKWTSNTGELFF	TGTGCCAGCAGCACAAAATGGACTTCCAACACCGGGGAGCTGTTTTTT
-	TRBV5-1	TRBJ2-2	-	CASSFSRTGELFF	TGCGCCAGCAGCTTCAGTAGAACCGGGGAGCTGTTTTTT
TRBD1	TRBV2	TRBJ1-4	once	CASSGQGESHEKLFF	TGTGCCAGCAGTGGACAGGGCGAGAGTCATGAAAAACTGTTTTTT
-	TRBV9	TRBJ2-7	-	CASSPHRANYEQYF	TGTGCCAGCAGCCCCCACAGGGCCAACTACGAGCAGTACTTC
-	TRBV9	TRBJ2-7	-	CASSVGLGDPSYEQYF	TGTGCCAGCAGCGTAGGTCTAGGGGACCCGTCCTACGAGCAGTACTTC
-	TRBV7-9	TRBJ2-7	-	CASSSNEGSQSYEQYF	TGTGCCAGCAGCTCTAATGAGGGCTCCCAATCCTACGAGCAGTACTTC
-	TRBV29-1	TRBJ2-7	-	CSVVRGYEQYF	TGCAGCGTTGTCAGGGGCTACGAGCAGTACTTC
-	TRBV14	TRBJ2-3	-	CASSQGGDTQYF	TGTGCCAGCAGCCAAGGGGGGGATACGCAGTATTTT
-	TRBV28	TRBJ1-2	once	CASSLQGYGYTF	TGTGCCAGCAGCTTACAGGGTTATGGCTACACCTTC
TRBD2	TRBV2	TRBJ2-1	-	CASSETHLAGAGNEQFF	TGTGCCAGCAGTGAAACCCACCTAGCGGGAGCGGGCAATGAGCAGTTCTTC
-	TRBV4-2	TRBJ1-1	-	CASSHVYSTEAFF	TGTGCCAGCAGCCACGTTTACAGCACTGAAGCTTTCTTT
-	TRBV19	TRBJ2-1	-	CASTTLPGNEQFF	TGTGCCAGTACCACTCTCCCGGGGAATGAGCAGTTCTTC
-	TRBV5-1	TRBJ2-7	once	CASSLDLPVDEQYF	TGCGCCAGCAGCTTAGATCTCCCGGTGGACGAGCAGTACTTC
TRBD1	TRBV9	TRBJ2-1	-	CASSGGQSSYNEQFF	TGTGCCAGCAGCGGGGGACAGAGTTCCTACAATGAGCAGTTCTTC
TRBD1	TRBV10-3	TRBJ1-2	-	CAITRGQGADGYTF	TGTGCCATCACCCGGGGACAGGGGGCGGATGGCTACACCTTC
-	TRBV6-1	TRBJ1-6	-	CASRMGEDNSPLHF	TGTGCCAGCAGGATGGGGGAAGATAATTCACCCCTCCACTTT
TRBD1	TRBV30	TRBJ2-7	-	CAWNPRQGRAYEQYF	TGTGCCTGGAACCCTCGACAGGGGCGCGCCTACGAGCAGTACTTC
-	TRBV6-5	TRBJ2-5	-	CASSYSSPVGRTQYF	TGTGCCAGCAGTTACTCCTCCCCCGTCGGTCGGACCCAGTACTTC
-	TRBV7-3	TRBJ2-2	-	CASSPNAGELFF	TGTGCCAGCAGCCCCAACGCCGGGGAGCTGTTTTTT
-	TRBV6-5	TRBJ2-7	-	CASSYRGRKGYEQYF	TGTGCCAGCAGTTACCGCGGCCGGAAAGGCTACGAGCAGTACTTC
TRBD1	TRBV18	TRBJ1-5	-	CASSTTGQGEQPQHF	TGTGCCAGCTCAACAACGGGACAGGGTGAACAGCCCCAGCATTTT
-	TRBV7-9	TRBJ2-1	-	CASRRGNEQFF	TGTGCCAGCCGGCGGGGTAATGAGCAGTTCTTC
TRBD2	TRBV5-4	TRBJ2-3	once	CASHPGTSGTDTQYF	TGTGCCAGTCACCCCGGGACTAGCGGCACAGATACGCAGTATTTT
TRBD2	TRBV7-3	TRBJ2-3	-	CASSPGTSGLTDTQYF	TGTGCCAGCAGCCCGGGGACTAGCGGTCTCACAGATACGCAGTATTTT
TRBD1	TRBV10-3	TRBJ1-1	-	CAISAGGEAEAFF	TGTGCCATCAGCGCAGGGGGCGAAGCTGAAGCTTTCTTT
-	TRBV11-2	TRBJ1-6	-	CASSLVQGTYNSPLHF	TGTGCCAGCAGCTTAGTCCAGGGGACCTATAATTCACCCCTCCACTTT
-	TRBV4-3	TRBJ2-7	-	CASSQDSRGFYEQYF	TGCGCCAGCAGCCAAGATTCGAGGGGGTTCTACGAGCAGTACTTC
TRBD1	TRBV10-3	TRBJ1-5	-	CAISEEGQGYQPQHF	TGTGCCATCAGTGAAGAGGGACAGGGTTATCAGCCCCAGCATTTT
-	TRBV5-5	TRBJ1-5	-	CASSADNQPQHF	TGTGCCAGCAGCGCAGACAATCAGCCCCAGCATTTT
-	TRBV9	TRBJ2-6	-	CASSAPGAGANVLTF	TGTGCCAGCAGCGCCCCAGGGGCTGGGGCCAACGTCCTGACTTTC
TRBD1	TRBV6-1	TRBJ2-1	-	CATTRGQGEQFF	TGTGCCACTACTAGGGGACAGGGAGAGCAGTTCTTC
TRBD2	TRBV9	TRBJ2-3	-	CASSVEGGGGTDTQYF	TGTGCCAGCAGCGTAGAGGGCGGGGGGGGCACAGATACGCAGTATTTT
-	TRBV18	TRBJ1-2	-	CASAQGGDYGYTF	TGTGCCAGCGCCCAGGGCGGGGACTATGGCTACACCTTC
-	TRBV28	TRBJ1-4	-	CASSPRILGRGEKLFF	TGTGCCAGCAGTCCTAGGATCCTAGGGAGGGGTGAAAAACTGTTTTTT
TRBD2	TRBV18	TRBJ2-2	few	CASSPLASGLNTGELFF	TGTGCCAGCTCACCATTGGCTAGCGGGCTGAACACCGGGGAGCTGTTTTTT
-	TRBV6-1	TRBJ1-1	-	CASSPNLGRAFF	TGTGCCAGCAGCCCCAATCTTGGGCGGGCTTTCTTT
TRBD1	TRBV5-1	TRBJ2-1	-	CASSRTGDTYNEQFF	TGCGCCAGCAGCCGGACAGGGGATACCTACAATGAGCAGTTCTTC
TRBD1	TRBV10-1	TRBJ1-5	-	CASRPKTGGYSNQPQHF	TGCGCCAGCAGACCTAAGACAGGGGGGTATAGCAATCAGCCCCAGCATTTT
TRBD2	TRBV10-2	TRBJ2-2	-	CASRGLVISTGELFF	TGCGCCAGCAGGGGACTAGTGATCTCCACCGGGGAGCTGTTTTTT
-	TRBV7-2	TRBJ1-2	-	CASSPAYGYTF	TGTGCCAGCAGCCCCGCCTATGGCTACACCTTC
-	TRBV20-1	TRBJ1-2	-	CSAGVYGYTF	TGCAGTGCTGGGGTCTATGGCTACACCTTC
TRBD2	TRBV6-1	TRBJ2-7	-	CASRERAGVYEQYF	TGTGCCAGCAGGGAACGGGCGGGAGTCTACGAGCAGTACTTC
-	TRBV7-9	TRBJ1-5	-	CASSSPPRGLGNQPQHF	TGTGCCAGCAGCTCCCCGCCCCGGGGCCTCGGCAATCAGCCCCAGCATTTT
TRBD1	TRBV30	TRBJ1-4	-	CAWSAEGTGGGFEKLFF	TGTGCCTGGAGTGCCGAGGGGACAGGGGGCGGATTTGAAAAACTGTTTTTT
-	TRBV15	TRBJ2-3	-	CATSRGVVGTDTQYF	TGTGCCACCAGCAGAGGGGTAGTTGGCACAGATACGCAGTATTTT